The present entry profiles one T cell receptor (beta chain) with its context. The protocol was immunoSEQ multiplex PCR, while the TCRdb copy is restricted to in-frame clones and leaves out a portion. Of some 320,000 clones listed, roughly 85% are singletons. This entry is derived from a study of blood T cell repertoires in COVID-19. Across the whole study: Sources were T cells, B-cell-depleted T cells, or PBMCs; the material itself was cDNA or gDNA.

The CDR3 length is 13 residues. Trimming shortened V by 4 bases and J by 5 bases, and 11 bases separated the two germline ends. Germline-derived CDR1 and CDR2 are SGHAT and FQNNGV. The sequencing input was peripheral blood. This chain links TRBV11-2 with TRBJ1-1; TRBD1 is a possible D gene (5 bases). The receptor's source is a human donor in a cohort sampled during active COVID-19. CDR3 coding DNA: TGTGCCAGCAGCTACCCGGGGGGGACTGAAGCTTTCTTT. It yields the protein CASSYPGGTEAFF.